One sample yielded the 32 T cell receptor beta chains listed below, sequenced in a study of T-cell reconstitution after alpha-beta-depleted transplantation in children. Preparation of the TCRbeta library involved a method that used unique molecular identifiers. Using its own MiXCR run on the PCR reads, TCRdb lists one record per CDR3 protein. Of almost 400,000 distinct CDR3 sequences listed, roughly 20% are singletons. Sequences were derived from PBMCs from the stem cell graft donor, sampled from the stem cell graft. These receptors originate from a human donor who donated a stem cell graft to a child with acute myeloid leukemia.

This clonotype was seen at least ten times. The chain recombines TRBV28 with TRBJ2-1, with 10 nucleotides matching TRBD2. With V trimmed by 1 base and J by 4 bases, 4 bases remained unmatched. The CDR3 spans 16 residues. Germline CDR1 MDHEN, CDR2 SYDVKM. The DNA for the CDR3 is TGTGCCAGCAGTTTATACCGGACTAGCGGATACAATGAGCAGTTCTTC. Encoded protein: CASSLYRTSGYNEQFF.

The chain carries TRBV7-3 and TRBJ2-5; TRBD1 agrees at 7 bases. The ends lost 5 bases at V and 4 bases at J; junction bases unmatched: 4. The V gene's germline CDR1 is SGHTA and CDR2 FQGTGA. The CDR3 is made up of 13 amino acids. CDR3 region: CASSPNRGETQYF. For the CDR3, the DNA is TGTGCCAGCAGCCCCAACAGGGGAGAGACCCAGTACTTC.

This chain's CDR3 is CASSSAEQAGETQYF. The CDR3 bases are TGTGCCAGCAGTTCAGCGGAGCAGGCCGGGGAGACCCAGTACTTC. The chain recombines TRBV12-3 or TRBV12-4 with TRBJ2-5; weak D call: TRBD2 (5 bases). The CDR3 is made up of 15 amino acids. Trimming took off 4 bases at V and 5 bases at J, with 17 bases between the two ends.

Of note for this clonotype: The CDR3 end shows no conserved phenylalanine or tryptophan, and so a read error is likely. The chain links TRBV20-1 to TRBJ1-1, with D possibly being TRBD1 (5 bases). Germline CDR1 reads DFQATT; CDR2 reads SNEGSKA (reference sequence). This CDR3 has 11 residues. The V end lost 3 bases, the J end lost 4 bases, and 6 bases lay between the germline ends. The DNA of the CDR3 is TGCAGTGCTAGGGGGCCCACTGAAGCTTTCTTA. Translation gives CSARGPTEAFL.

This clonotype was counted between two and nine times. The CDR3 DNA reads as TGTGCCAGCACCATGCCGGGGGCCCGAAACACCATATATTTT. Amino acids: CASTMPGARNTIYF. This chain joins TRBV6-1 and TRBJ1-3; tentatively, D is TRBD1 (6 bases). Trimming took off 7 bases at V and 5 bases at J, with 15 bases between the two ends. CDR1 and CDR2 (germline): MNHNS, SASEGT. The CDR3 contains 14 residues.

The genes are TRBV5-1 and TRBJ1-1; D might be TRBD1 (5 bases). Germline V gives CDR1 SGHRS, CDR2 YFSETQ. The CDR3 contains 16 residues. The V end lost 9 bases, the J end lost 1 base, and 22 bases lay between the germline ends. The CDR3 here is CATKLVIGASNTEAFF. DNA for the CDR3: TGCGCCACCAAGCTTGTTATAGGGGCCTCGAACACTGAAGCTTTCTTT.

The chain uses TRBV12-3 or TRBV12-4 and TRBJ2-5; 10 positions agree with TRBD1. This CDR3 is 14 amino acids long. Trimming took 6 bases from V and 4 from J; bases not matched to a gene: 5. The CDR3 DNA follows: TGTGCCAGCAGAAGACAGGGGGCTGGAGAGACCCAGTACTTC. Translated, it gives CASRRQGAGETQYF.

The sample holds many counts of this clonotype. The CDR3 DNA reads as TGCGCCAGCAGGCCGGGACAGGGGGCGCAAGATGAGCAGTTCTTC. Its protein product is CASRPGQGAQDEQFF. The chain employs TRBV5-1 and TRBJ2-1; 12 nucleotides agree with TRBD1. CDR1 is SGHRS, CDR2 YFSETQ, per germline. CDR3 length: 15 residues. Losses at the gene ends were 5 bases for V and 8 bases for J; bases not matched to a gene: 8.

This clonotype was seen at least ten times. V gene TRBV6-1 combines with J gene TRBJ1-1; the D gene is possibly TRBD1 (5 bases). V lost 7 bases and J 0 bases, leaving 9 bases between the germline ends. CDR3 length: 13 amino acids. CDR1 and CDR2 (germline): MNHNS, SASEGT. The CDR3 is CASTRGVNTEAFF. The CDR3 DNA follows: TGTGCCAGCACCCGGGGGGTGAACACTGAAGCTTTCTTT.

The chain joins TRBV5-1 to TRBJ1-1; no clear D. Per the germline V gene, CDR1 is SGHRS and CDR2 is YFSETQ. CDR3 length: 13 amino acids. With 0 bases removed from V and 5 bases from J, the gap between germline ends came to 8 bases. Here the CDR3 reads CASSLVGVTEAFF. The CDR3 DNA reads TGCGCCAGCAGCTTGGTGGGCGTTACTGAAGCTTTCTTT.

Written as DNA, the CDR3 is TGTGCCAGCAGGGCGGGGACTAGCTCCTACAATGAGCAGTTCTTC. Encoded protein: CASRAGTSSYNEQFF. V usage is TRBV7-9 and J usage is TRBJ2-1, with 8 bases aligning to TRBD2. The CDR3 spans 15 residues. The junction had 4 bases not matched to a gene; V was cut back by 6 bases and J by 0 bases. Germline V CDR1 and CDR2: SEHNR, FQNEAQ (reference sequence).

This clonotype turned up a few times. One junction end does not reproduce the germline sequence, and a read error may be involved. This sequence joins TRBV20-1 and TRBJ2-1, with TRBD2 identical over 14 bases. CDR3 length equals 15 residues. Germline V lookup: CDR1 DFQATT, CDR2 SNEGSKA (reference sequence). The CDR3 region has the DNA TGCTGTGCCGCGAGACTAGCGGGAGGGCCCGGTGAGCAGTTCTTC. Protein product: CCAARLAGGPGEQFF.

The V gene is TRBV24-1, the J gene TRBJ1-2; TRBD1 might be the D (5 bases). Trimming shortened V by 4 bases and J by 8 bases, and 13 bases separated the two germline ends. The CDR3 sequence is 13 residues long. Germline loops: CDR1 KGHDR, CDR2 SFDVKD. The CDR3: CATSDSGVIGYTF. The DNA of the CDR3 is TGTGCCACCAGTGACTCGGGGGTCATCGGCTACACCTTC.

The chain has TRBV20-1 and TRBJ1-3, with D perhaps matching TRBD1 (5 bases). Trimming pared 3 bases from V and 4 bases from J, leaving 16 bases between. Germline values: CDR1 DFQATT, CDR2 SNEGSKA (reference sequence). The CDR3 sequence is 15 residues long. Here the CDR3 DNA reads TGCAGTGCTAGTCGTCTCAGGGTGGCAGGAAACACCATATATTTT. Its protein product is CSASRLRVAGNTIYF.

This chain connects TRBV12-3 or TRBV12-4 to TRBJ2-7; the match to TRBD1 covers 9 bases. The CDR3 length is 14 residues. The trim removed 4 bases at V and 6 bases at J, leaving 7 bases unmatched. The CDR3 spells CASSYTGGLGEQYF. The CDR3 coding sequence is TGTGCCAGCAGTTATACAGGGGGCTTAGGCGAGCAGTACTTC.

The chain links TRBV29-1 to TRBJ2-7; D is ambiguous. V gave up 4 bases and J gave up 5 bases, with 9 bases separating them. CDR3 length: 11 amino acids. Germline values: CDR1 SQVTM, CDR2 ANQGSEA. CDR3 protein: CSVVRTDEQYF. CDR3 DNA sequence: TGCAGCGTTGTACGGACCGACGAGCAGTACTTC.

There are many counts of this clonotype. DNA for the CDR3: TGTGCCAGCAGTGTAACAGGGGGCCCTGGGGCCAACGTCCTGACTTTC. It specifies CASSVTGGPGANVLTF. The chain combines TRBV12-3 or TRBV12-4 with TRBJ2-6; 9 bases fit TRBD1. The J segment lost 2 bases and the V segment lost 5 bases, leaving 4 bases of the junction unmatched. This CDR3 has 16 amino acids.

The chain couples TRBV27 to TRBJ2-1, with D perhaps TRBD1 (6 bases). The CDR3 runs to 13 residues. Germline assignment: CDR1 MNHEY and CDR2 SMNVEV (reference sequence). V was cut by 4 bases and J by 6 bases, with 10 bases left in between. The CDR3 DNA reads TGTGCCAGCAGTTCCCGACAGGTCAATGAGCAGTTCTTC. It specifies CASSSRQVNEQFF.

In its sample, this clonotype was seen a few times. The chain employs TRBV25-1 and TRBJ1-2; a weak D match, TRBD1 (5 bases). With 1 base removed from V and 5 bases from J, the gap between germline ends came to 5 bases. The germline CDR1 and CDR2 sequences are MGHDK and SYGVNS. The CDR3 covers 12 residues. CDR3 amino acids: CASSEWGYGYTF. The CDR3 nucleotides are TGTGCCAGCAGTGAATGGGGGTATGGCTACACCTTC.

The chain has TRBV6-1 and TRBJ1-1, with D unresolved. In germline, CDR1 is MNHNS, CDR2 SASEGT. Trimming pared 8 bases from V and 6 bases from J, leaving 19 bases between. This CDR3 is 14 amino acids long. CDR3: CASGKPGRTPEAFF. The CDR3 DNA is TGTGCCAGCGGCAAACCGGGCCGAACACCTGAAGCTTTCTTT.

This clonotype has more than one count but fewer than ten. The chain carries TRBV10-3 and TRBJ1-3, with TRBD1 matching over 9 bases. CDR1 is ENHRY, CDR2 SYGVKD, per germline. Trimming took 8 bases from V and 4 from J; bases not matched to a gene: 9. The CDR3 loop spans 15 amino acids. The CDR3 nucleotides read TGTGCCATCGGGATACAGGGGGCCACGGGAAACACCATATATTTT. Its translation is CAIGIQGATGNTIYF.

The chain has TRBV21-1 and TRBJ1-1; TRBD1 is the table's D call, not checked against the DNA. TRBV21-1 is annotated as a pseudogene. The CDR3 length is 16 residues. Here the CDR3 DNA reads TGTGCCACCTCCAGGGGACGTTGGCCCATGAACACTGAAGCTTTCTTT. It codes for CATSRGRWPMNTEAFF.

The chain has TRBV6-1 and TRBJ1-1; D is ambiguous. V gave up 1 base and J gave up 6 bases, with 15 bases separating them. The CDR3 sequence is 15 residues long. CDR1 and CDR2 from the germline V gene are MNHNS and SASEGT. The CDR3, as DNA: TGTGCCAGCAGTGAAGGGCTCTGGGATGCCGCTGAAGCTTTCTTT. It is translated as CASSEGLWDAAEAFF.

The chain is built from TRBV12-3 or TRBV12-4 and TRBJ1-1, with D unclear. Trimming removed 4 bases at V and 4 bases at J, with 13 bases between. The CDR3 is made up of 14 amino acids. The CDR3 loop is CASSSHQKPTEAFF. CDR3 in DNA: TGTGCCAGCAGTTCTCATCAAAAACCCACTGAAGCTTTCTTT.

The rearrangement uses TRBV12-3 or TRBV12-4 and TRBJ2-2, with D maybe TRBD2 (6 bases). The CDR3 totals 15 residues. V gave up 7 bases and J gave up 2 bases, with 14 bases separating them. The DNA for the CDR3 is TGTGCCAGCACCTGGGGGGACCGAAACACCGGGGAGCTGTTTTTT. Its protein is CASTWGDRNTGELFF.

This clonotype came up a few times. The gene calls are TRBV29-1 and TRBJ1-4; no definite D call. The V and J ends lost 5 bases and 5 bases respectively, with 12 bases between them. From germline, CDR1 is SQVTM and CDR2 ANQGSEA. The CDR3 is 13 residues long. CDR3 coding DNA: TGCAGCGTTCAAGGGAGCAGCAATGAAAAACTGTTTTTT. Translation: CSVQGSSNEKLFF.

CDR3 DNA: TGTGCCACCAGTGCCGGGAGCATTCACAGCGGGGAGCTGTTTTTT. Protein sequence: CATSAGSIHSGELFF. The V call is TRBV24-1, the J call TRBJ2-2; possibly TRBD2 for D (6 bases). This CDR3 is built from 15 residues. Trimming took off 5 bases at V and 7 bases at J, with 16 bases between the two ends. Germline V gene sequence: CDR1 KGHDR, CDR2 SFDVKD.

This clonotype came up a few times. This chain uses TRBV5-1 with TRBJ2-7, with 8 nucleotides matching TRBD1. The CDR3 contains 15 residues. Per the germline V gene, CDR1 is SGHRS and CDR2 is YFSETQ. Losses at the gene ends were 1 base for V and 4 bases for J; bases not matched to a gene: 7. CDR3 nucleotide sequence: TGCGCCAGCAGCTTGAGTTCAGGGGGCTCATACGAGCAGTACTTC. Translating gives CASSLSSGGSYEQYF.

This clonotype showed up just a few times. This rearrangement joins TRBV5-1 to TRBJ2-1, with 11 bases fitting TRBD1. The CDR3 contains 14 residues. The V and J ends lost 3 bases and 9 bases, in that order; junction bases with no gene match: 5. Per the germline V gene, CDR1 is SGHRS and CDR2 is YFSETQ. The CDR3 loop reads CASSSGQGEGEQFF. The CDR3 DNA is TGCGCCAGCAGCTCGGGACAGGGGGAAGGTGAGCAGTTCTTC.

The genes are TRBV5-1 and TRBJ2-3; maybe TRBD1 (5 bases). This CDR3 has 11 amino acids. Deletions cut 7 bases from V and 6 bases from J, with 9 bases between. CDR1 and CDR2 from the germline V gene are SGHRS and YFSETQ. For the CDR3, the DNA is TGCGCCAGCCAGAAGGGGGATACGCAGTATTTT. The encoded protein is CASQKGDTQYF.

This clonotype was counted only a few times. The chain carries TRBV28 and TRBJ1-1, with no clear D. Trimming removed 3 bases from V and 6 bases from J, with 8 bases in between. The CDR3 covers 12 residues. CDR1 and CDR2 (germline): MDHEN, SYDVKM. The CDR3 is CASSFLIAEAFF. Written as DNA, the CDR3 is TGTGCCAGCAGTTTTTTGATAGCTGAAGCTTTCTTT.

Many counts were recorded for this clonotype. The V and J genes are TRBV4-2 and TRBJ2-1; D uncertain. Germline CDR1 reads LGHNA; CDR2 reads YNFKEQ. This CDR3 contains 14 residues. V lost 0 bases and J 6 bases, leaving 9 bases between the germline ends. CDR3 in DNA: TGTGCCAGCAGCCAAGAATGGGCTAGCAATGAGCAGTTCTTC. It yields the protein CASSQEWASNEQFF.